The 23 T cell receptor beta chains in this list originate from one sample, sequenced in a study of vaccination and CD4 T cells after COVID-19. The treatment denotes: approximately 11-day PBMC culture with coronavirus spike peptide pools or control peptides (ViraFEST assay). Their target antigens are unknown. CD4+ T cells that had been cultured provided DNA sequenced with the Oncomine TCR Beta short-read assay. MiXCR, run by TCRdb on the PCR reads, gives a single entry per CDR3 protein. The table shows roughly 13,000 distinct CDR3 sequences, with around 45% occurring only once. Sequenced: CD4+ T cells from blood, cultured in vitro. These receptors all come from a human donor who had recovered from COVID-19.

This chain uses TRBV15 with TRBJ1-5; TRBD1 agrees at 9 bases. The germline V gene encodes CDR1 LNHNV and CDR2 YYDKDF (reference sequence). With 8 bases clipped from V and 3 bases from J, the junction kept 5 bases outside the gene matches. The CDR3 loop spans 14 amino acids. This CDR3 reads CATYDRGTNQPQHF. The CDR3 bases are TGTGCCACCTACGACAGGGGGACCAATCAGCCCCAGCATTTT. Filled out from reference TRBV15 and TRBJ1-5, the complete variable domain reads DAMVIQNPRYQVTQFGKPVTLSCSQTLNHNVMYWYQQKSSQAPKLLFHYYDKDFNNEADTPDNFQSRRPNTSFCFLDIRSPGLGDTAMYLCATYDRGTNQPQHFGDGTRLSIL.

The rearrangement uses TRBV24-1 and TRBJ2-2; the D is unclear. CDR1 is KGHDR, CDR2 SFDVKD, per germline. Trimming took 4 bases from V and 0 from J, leaving 14 bases between them. This CDR3 comprises 17 residues. The CDR3: CATSDPTSSPNTGELFF. The CDR3 DNA follows: TGTGCCACCAGTGACCCTACATCCTCCCCGAACACCGGGGAGCTGTTTTTT.

The V call is TRBV2, the J call TRBJ1-2; the match to TRBD1 covers 10 bases. This CDR3 contains 14 residues. Per germline, CDR1 SNHLY and CDR2 FYNNEI. The junction had 10 bases not matched to a gene; V was cut back by 10 bases and J by 5 bases. The CDR3 region is CATSGTGVSYGYTF. In DNA, the CDR3 is TGTGCCACATCCGGGACAGGGGTCTCGTATGGCTACACCTTC.

This clonotype has a single count. V usage is TRBV5-1 and J usage is TRBJ1-1; D perhaps matches TRBD1 (6 bases). The CDR3 runs to 14 residues. CDR1 and CDR2 from the germline V gene are SGHRS and YFSETQ. The germline V and J ends were trimmed by 4 bases and 2 bases, with 12 bases remaining between them. The CDR3 loop is CASSRAGTNTEAFF. In nucleotides, the CDR3 is TGCGCCAGCAGCAGGGCAGGGACAAACACTGAAGCTTTCTTT.

The J gene is TRBJ1-2, the V gene TRBV6-1; TRBD1 is a possible D gene (5 bases). CDR3 size: 13 residues. CDR1 and CDR2 from the germline V gene are MNHNS and SASEGT. V shed 3 bases and J shed 8 bases, with 13 bases lying between them. The CDR3 sequence: CASSERGTGGYTF. The CDR3 bases are TGTGCCAGCAGTGAGCGGGGGACTGGCGGCTACACCTTC.

The table lists this clonotype with a few counts. This chain links TRBV2 with TRBJ2-6; D is unclear. Germline V lookup: CDR1 SNHLY, CDR2 FYNNEI. V was clipped by 6 bases and J by 6 bases, with 15 bases between them. The CDR3 length is 15 residues. The CDR3 sequence: CASRSAPNEANVLTF. The DNA of the CDR3 is TGTGCCAGCAGGAGCGCACCAAACGAGGCCAACGTCCTGACTTTC.

The rearrangement links TRBV20-1 to TRBJ2-7, with a possible D match to TRBD2 (6 bases). V dropped 6 bases and J dropped 1 base, with 10 bases sitting between them. Germline loops: CDR1 DFQATT, CDR2 SNEGSKA (reference sequence). The CDR3 contains 12 residues. The CDR3 loop is CSAGGESYEQYF. The CDR3 DNA follows: TGCAGTGCCGGCGGGGAGTCCTACGAGCAGTACTTC.

This clonotype was picked up one time. The chain recombines TRBV18 with TRBJ1-6, with a weak D call TRBD1 (5 bases). Germline values: CDR1 KGHSH, CDR2 LQKENI. The germline V and J ends were trimmed by 5 bases and 8 bases, with 7 bases remaining between them. The CDR3 contains 12 residues. The CDR3 reads CASSGADSPLHF. The CDR3 coding sequence is TGTGCCAGCTCAGGGGCTGATTCACCCCTCCACTTT.

The chain links TRBV19 to TRBJ1-5; possible D gene TRBD1, 6 bases. CDR1 is LNHDA and CDR2 is SQIVND in the germline V gene (reference sequence). CDR3 length: 13 residues. The V end was cut by 7 bases, the J end by 3 bases, with 10 bases between. The CDR3 loop reads CASKDRVNQPQHF. The CDR3 DNA reads TGTGCCAGTAAGGACAGAGTCAATCAGCCCCAGCATTTT.

The rearrangement links TRBV5-1 to TRBJ2-6; D unclear. Germline CDR1 reads SGHRS; CDR2 reads YFSETQ. V shed 0 bases and J shed 6 bases, with 4 bases lying between them. The CDR3 extends over 13 amino acids. For the CDR3, the DNA is TGCGCCAGCAGCTTGGGAGAGGCCAACGTCCTGACTTTC. Protein product: CASSLGEANVLTF.

The chain links TRBV21-1 to TRBJ2-3; TRBD1, the D gene given by the table, was not confirmed from the DNA. TRBV21-1 is noted as a pseudogene. This CDR3 has 15 amino acids. The CDR3 DNA sequence: TGTGCCAGCAGCAAACGGACAGGGGGCACAGATACGCAGTATTTT. This encodes CASSKRTGGTDTQYF.

The rearrangement links TRBV11-3 to TRBJ2-2; TRBD1 is a possible D gene (5 bases). Germline V lookup: CDR1 SGHNT, CDR2 YENEEA. The CDR3 has 15 amino acids. The ends were cut back, 4 bases at V and 6 bases at J, with 15 bases in the middle. The DNA of the CDR3 is TGTGCCAGCAGCTGGACGGACACAAGGGCCGGGGAGCTGTTTTTT. Amino acids: CASSWTDTRAGELFF.

The gene calls are TRBV6-1 and TRBJ2-7; TRBD2 matches at 7 bases. The germline V gene encodes CDR1 MNHNS and CDR2 SASEGT. CDR3 length: 13 residues. V trimming: 6 bases; J trimming: 4 bases; junction bases outside the gene matches: 6. The CDR3 DNA is TGTGCCAGCAGCAGCGGGACTTCGTACGAGCAGTACTTC. This codes for CASSSGTSYEQYF.

J is TRBJ2-2 and V is TRBV19, with 9 bases identical to TRBD1. J gave up 7 bases and V 3 bases, and 3 bases lay outside the gene matches. Germline V lookup: CDR1 LNHDA, CDR2 SQIVND (reference sequence). The CDR3 runs to 14 residues. CDR3 residues: CASSIGDRVGELFF. The CDR3, as DNA: TGTGCCAGTAGTATCGGGGACAGGGTCGGGGAGCTGTTTTTT.

The chain recombines TRBV2 with TRBJ2-7; 7 positions agree with TRBD2. Germline V gene sequence: CDR1 SNHLY, CDR2 FYNNEI. This CDR3 has 13 residues. V was clipped by 3 bases and J by 5 bases; unmatched bases: 4. CDR3 nucleotide sequence: TGTGCCAGCAGTGAGCTAGCGGCCCACGAGCAGTACTTC. This sequence encodes CASSELAAHEQYF.

There are a few counts of this clonotype. This chain joins TRBV7-2 and TRBJ2-7; D perhaps matches TRBD2 (7 bases). V lost 5 bases and J 0 bases, leaving 17 bases between the germline ends. The length of the CDR3 is 16 residues. Germline assignment: CDR1 SGHTA and CDR2 FQGNSA. The CDR3 loop is CASSPPGGGYSYEQYF. The CDR3 DNA is TGTGCCAGCAGCCCCCCTGGCGGGGGCTACTCCTACGAGCAGTACTTC.

The chain is built from TRBV30 and TRBJ2-3, with 11 bases aligning to TRBD2. Germline CDR1 reads GTSNPN; CDR2 reads SVGIG (reference sequence). V dropped 2 bases and J dropped 0; count of bases not matched to a gene: 4. The CDR3 is made up of 16 amino acids. The CDR3 DNA follows: TGTGCCTGGAGTCGGGGACTAGCGGCTAGCACAGATACGCAGTATTTT. This gives the protein CAWSRGLAASTDTQYF.

The chain combines TRBV6-5 with TRBJ2-3; the match to TRBD2 covers 11 bases. The CDR3 extends over 19 amino acids. The germline gives CDR1 MNHEY, CDR2 SVGAGI. V dropped 0 bases and J dropped 1; count of bases not matched to a gene: 9. The CDR3 here is CASSYSTPPTSGGTDTQYF. CDR3 DNA: TGTGCCAGCAGTTACTCGACCCCCCCGACTAGCGGGGGCACAGATACGCAGTATTTT.

This clonotype has more than one count but fewer than ten. The CDR3 protein is CASSLQGGNEKLFF. The CDR3 nucleotides read TGTGCCAGCAGTTTGCAGGGAGGGAATGAAAAACTGTTTTTT. This chain connects TRBV27 to TRBJ1-4; possibly TRBD1 for D (5 bases). Germline CDR1 MNHEY, CDR2 SMNVEV (reference sequence). There are 14 residues in the CDR3. The V end was cut by 3 bases, the J end by 5 bases, with 10 bases between. The whole variable domain, remainder taken from reference TRBV27 and TRBJ1-4, is EAQVTQNPRYLITVTGKKLTVTCSQNMNHEYMSWYRQDPGLGLRQIYYSMNVEVTDKGDVPEGYKVSRKEKRNFPLILESPSPNQTSLYFCASSLQGGNEKLFFGSGTQLSVL.

There are a few counts of this clonotype. The gene calls are TRBV7-2 and TRBJ2-7, with 7 positions matching TRBD2. The V segment lost 0 bases and the J segment 0 bases; nucleotides outside the gene matches: 5. The CDR3 extends over 16 amino acids. The germline gives CDR1 SGHTA, CDR2 FQGNSA. The chain's CDR3 is CASSLASGYYSYEQYF. DNA for the CDR3: TGTGCCAGCAGCTTAGCTAGCGGGTACTACTCCTACGAGCAGTACTTC. The variable domain in full, completed from reference TRBV7-2 and TRBJ2-7, reads GAGVSQSPSNKVTEKGKDVELRCDPISGHTALYWYRQSLGQGLEFLIYFQGNSAPDKSGLPSDRFSAERTGGSVSTLTIQRTQQEDSAVYLCASSLASGYYSYEQYFGPGTRLTVT.

V is TRBV30 and J is TRBJ2-4; D possibly corresponds to TRBD1 (6 bases). Trimming removed 2 bases at V and 0 bases at J, with 11 bases between. Germline-derived CDR1 and CDR2 are GTSNPN and SVGIG (reference sequence). This CDR3 spans 15 amino acids. The CDR3 loop is CAWSSGVGAKNIQYF. The CDR3 nucleotides read TGTGCCTGGAGTTCAGGGGTTGGAGCCAAAAACATTCAGTACTTC.

The CDR3 nucleotides are TGTGCCAGCAGCTCAAGCTCCTACGAGCAGTACTTC. It specifies CASSSSSYEQYF. The rearrangement uses TRBV21-1 and TRBJ2-7. TRBV21-1 is a recognized pseudogene. CDR3 length: 12 amino acids.

This clonotype showed up just a few times. The chain recombines TRBV12-3 or TRBV12-4 with TRBJ1-5, with D tentatively TRBD1 (6 bases). CDR3 length: 14 residues. V was clipped by 3 bases and J by 6 bases, with 12 bases between them. CDR3 in amino acids: CASSFKGGFQPQHF. The CDR3 DNA is TGTGCCAGCAGTTTCAAGGGGGGATTTCAGCCCCAGCATTTT.